This T cell receptor (beta chain) was sequenced for a study of T cell responses to AZD1222 COVID-19 vaccine. Findings of the study overall: Females made up more of the donors, who were largely white British, and clonal diversity may have come out too low. There were repertoire samples only from the period after the peak T cell response.

Repertoires were generated with immunoSEQ multiplex PCR, while TCRdb's copy carries only in-frame clones and drops some. The repertoire holds about 100,000 clones, with about 89% as singletons. With respect to this clone: No antigen is known for it.

This TCR was recovered from an adult in good health. The sample consisted of peripheral blood, taken on day 0 of AZD1222 vaccination.

In DNA form, the CDR3 reads TGTGCCAGCAGTGGAGGACCTTGGGGGAACGAAAAACTGTTTTTT. Protein: CASSGGPWGNEKLFF. The chain combines TRBV2 with TRBJ1-4; weak D call: TRBD1 (5 bases). This CDR3 has 15 amino acids. The ends were cut back, 4 bases at V and 8 bases at J, with 17 bases in the middle. CDR1 is SNHLY and CDR2 is FYNNEI in the germline V gene.